The T cell receptor (beta chain) described here comes from a study of response to subunit inactivated influenza vaccine. General observations from the study: Few new T cells, the authors suggested, are recruited by each seasonal influenza vaccination.

TCRdb used MiXCR to reprocess the RT-PCR reads, holding one entry per CDR3 protein. The sample has around 520,000 distinct CDR3 sequences, roughly 12% seen once; the top ten hold 10%. This clonotype was found a few times. The antigen remains unidentified. The V gene lost 5 bases and the J gene lost 1 base, with 8 bases spanning the gap. The length of the CDR3 is 13 residues. CDR1 and CDR2 from the germline V gene are MDHEN and SYDVKM. This specimen was PBMCs from blood, taken on the day of vaccination. This chain uses TRBV28 with TRBJ1-1; D remains unclear. The sequence came from a man aged 50 to 59 who received an inactivated influenza vaccine. CDR3 sequence reads: CASSITQNTEAFF. In nucleotides, the CDR3 is TGTGCCAGCAGTATCACACAGAACACTGAAGCTTTCTTT.